Relative to its sample, the clone carrying this T cell receptor (beta chain) is large. Its antigen remains unidentified. The source of the sample is a study of vaccination and CD4 T cells after COVID-19. Study-wide background: Overlapping SARS-CoV-2, HCoV-NL63, HCoV-OC43 and HCoV-229E spike peptides were used to stimulate cells.

The CDR3 runs to 11 residues. The germline V and J ends were trimmed by 3 bases and 12 bases, with 11 bases remaining between them. Treatment defined: approximately 10-day PBMC culture with coronavirus spike peptide pools or control peptides (ViraFEST assay). Cultured CD4+ T cell DNA was sequenced using the Oncomine TCR Beta short-read assay. TCRdb re-called the PCR reads with MiXCR, one entry per CDR3 protein. The table includes under 6,500 distinct CDR3 sequences, about 77% detected once. The rearrangement uses TRBV12-3 or TRBV12-4 and TRBJ1-2; D may be TRBD1 (5 bases). Input material: CD4+ T cells from blood, cultured in vitro. This receptor was identified in a human donor who had recovered from COVID-19. CDR3 region: CASSFGTGHTF. The CDR3 bases are TGTGCCAGCAGTTTCGGGACGGGCCACACCTTC.